These T cell receptor beta chains were read from a single sample in a study of identical twins. TCRdb called the 5' RACE reads again in MiXCR, with one record for every CDR3 protein. The sample holds 500,000 to 600,000 distinct CDR3 sequences, approximately 22% seen once. The sample also formed part of further work on T cells expressing NK-cell markers.

Source material: CD4+ T cells sorted from blood. The source is a young woman in good health. Both conserved end residues are part of each CDR3.

>TRBJ2-1|TRBV27
CASSPSHGLAGSNEQFF
>TRBJ2-7|TRBV7-6
CASSLSPGTYEQYF
>TRBJ2-1|TRBV20-1
CSAHTPSYNEQFF
>TRBJ1-2|TRBV20-1
CSGTGDYGYTF
>TRBJ1-5|TRBV12-3/TRBV12-4
CASTLTGSNQPQHF
>TRBJ2-7|TRBV7-2
CASSFVFAPSYEQYF
>TRBJ2-2|TRBV5-1
CASSLQGTNTGELFF
>TRBJ1-2|TRBV12-3/TRBV12-4
CASRPRGSHGYTF
>TRBJ2-1|TRBV4-2
CASSQDRSSRNEQFF
>TRBJ2-7|TRBV5-1
CASSPLATGIEYEQYF
>TRBJ2-3|TRBV20-1
CSAVNPRQGGTDTQYF
>TRBJ2-2|TRBV10-3
CAIRGGGPAGELFF
>TRBJ2-4|TRBV5-1
CASSPQGNIQYF
>TRBJ2-1|TRBV20-1
CSARAWDRGDEQFF
>TRBJ1-4|TRBV6-1
CASSGRDREKLFF
>TRBJ2-1|TRBV6-2/TRBV6-3
CASSYWGQGAYNEQFF
>TRBJ2-1|TRBV20-1
CSARAPGAAPRDEQFF
>TRBJ2-1|TRBV10-2
CASILTPGADGGQFF
>TRBJ2-7|TRBV6-2/TRBV6-3
CASGRTGAYEQYF
>TRBJ2-6|TRBV18
CASYRSSAVSGANVLTF
>TRBJ2-3|TRBV5-1
CASSRQGLNTDTQYF
>TRBJ2-5|TRBV6-1
CASTRNQGPKETQYF
>TRBJ2-7|TRBV20-1
CSAREGGSYEQYF
>TRBJ2-7|TRBV18
CASSPGTEDEQYF
>TRBJ2-7|TRBV25-1
CASSPAGTYEQYF
>TRBJ2-7|TRBV20-1
CSAVGRRRSSYEQYF
>TRBJ1-6|TRBV20-1
CSASRRQGDSPLHF
>TRBJ1-2|TRBV5-6
CASSPGGRGYTF
>TRBJ1-6|TRBV7-9
CASSLEDSPLHF
>TRBJ1-1|TRBV7-8
CASSLSRAQHNKVTEAFF
>TRBJ2-1|TRBV20-1
CSARDETSGRATWHEQFF
>TRBJ1-2|TRBV29-1
CSVVMGPGDGYTF
>TRBJ2-1|TRBV12-3/TRBV12-4
CASSSPLWAYNEQFF
>TRBJ2-1|TRBV9
CASSVVSGTYNEQFF
>TRBJ2-5|TRBV10-3
CAIRGEPKETQYF
>TRBJ2-1|TRBV5-1
CASSLGLAGAVF
>TRBJ1-5|TRBV5-1
CASSSQGGGNQPQHF
>TRBJ1-1|TRBV20-1
CSAILGTSEAFF
>TRBJ2-7|TRBV12-3/TRBV12-4
CASRPSGSYEQYF
>TRBJ2-7|TRBV5-1
CASSLGSTLYF
>TRBJ2-4|TRBV7-2
CASSLAIAGGQGLHF
>TRBJ1-5|TRBV6-2/TRBV6-3
CASSPRGGQSYSNQPQHF
>TRBJ2-7|TRBV10-3
CAIRGTSLSYEQYF
>TRBJ2-2|TRBV7-2
CASSLRLAGPFKNTGELFF
>TRBJ2-5|TRBV6-2/TRBV6-3
CASSSRQVGARETQYF
>TRBJ2-7|TRBV15
CATSRVRGLSHEQYF
>TRBJ2-5|TRBV9
CASSVAGGRSETQYF
>TRBJ2-6|TRBV20-1
CSAEHGANVLTF
>TRBJ1-1|TRBV11-2
CASSYGPAMNTEAFF
>TRBJ2-5|TRBV6-5
CASSYLGGDEETQYF
>TRBJ2-7|TRBV15
CATSKEISGSHEQYF
>TRBJ2-1|TRBV20-1
CSAREGLARSPEQFF
>TRBJ1-2|TRBV12-3/TRBV12-4
CASSSPQTGSWGYTF
>TRBJ2-2|TRBV5-1
CASSLSTANTGELFF
>TRBJ2-3|TRBV4-1
CASSQKLTGASTDTQYF
>TRBJ2-4|TRBV2
CASSGDRLLAKNIQYF
>TRBJ1-2|TRBV7-2
CASSFQLGEGGYTF
>TRBJ1-1|TRBV20-1
CSASGGQTYTEAFF